This T cell receptor (beta chain) stems from a study of shared clonotypes between healthy human individuals. Method: immunoSEQ multiplex PCR; TCRdb's copy keeps in-frame clones and lacks some. This table has roughly 1.5 million clones, around 98% appearing once. About this clone itself: Its specificity is not known. The same CDR3 is also encoded by other DNA sequences in this sample.

The study, taken as a whole, reports: Having only a few donors restricted how much genetic and exposure-history diversity was captured. Estimated richness values were generally larger in naive subsets than in memory subsets. Only blood was sampled; tissue repertoires likely differ.

V shed 7 bases and J 2 bases; nucleotides not matched to a gene: 6. The CDR3 totals 14 residues. Germline V gene data show CDR1 as SGHRS and CDR2 as YFSETQ. In the CD4+ fraction, cells were divided into CD45RA+ naive and CD45RA-negative memory subsets. This rearrangement joins TRBV5-1 to TRBJ1-5; 7 positions agree with TRBD1. The sample consisted of naive CD4+ T cells sorted from blood. Subset noted: CD45RA+ positively selected. This TCR derives from a man aged 25-45 years in good health. CDR3 loop: CASSPGGGNQPQHF. DNA for the CDR3: TGCGCCAGCTCCCCAGGGGGGGGCAATCAGCCCCAGCATTTT. The entire variable domain, with the rest obtained from reference TRBV5-1 and TRBJ1-5, is as follows: KAGVTQTPRYLIKTRGQQVTLSCSPISGHRSVSWYQQTPGQGLQFLFEYFSETQRNKGNFPGRFSGRQFSNSRSEMNVSTLELGDSALYLCASSPGGGNQPQHFGDGTRLSIL.